This T cell receptor beta chain was recorded in a study of tumor-infiltrating lymphocytes in primary liver carcinoma. Study details: Stage T1-T3 N0M0 tumors measured about 4.2 to 11 cm at most. Sample yields of productive TCRbeta reads, ranging from roughly 3.65 to 7.5 million, were similar across tissue types.

CDR1 and CDR2 from the germline V gene are MDHEN and SYDVKM. V was pared by 8 bases and J by 7 bases, with 9 bases of the junction left unmatched. The CDR3 contains 14 residues. This clonotype was observed many times. Its antigen is not known. Study-wide results and caveats: The top-250-clone fraction was significantly higher in tumors than in blood (p = 0.039).

Priming with a constant-region primer yielded TCR beta cDNA from about 450 ng total RNA. For TCR beta, libraries were produced by three nested multiplex PCR rounds using slightly modified ARM-PCR. PCR rounds one and two used TRBV1-TRBV30 forward primers with a C-beta reverse primer for approximately 11 cycles each. In TCRdb, the multiplex PCR reads were re-called with MiXCR into one record per CDR3 protein. The sample consists of around 81,000 distinct CDR3 sequences, 65% to 75% of them appearing once. The tissue used was unsorted bulk material of about 19-31 mg. RNA and DNA were co-extracted from it with the AllPrep DNA/RNA mini kit. All tumor samples contained more than 90% viable tumor cells.

Input material: liver tumor tissue from sampling region 4. Stated subset: tumor region T4, right-lateral pole. This sequence joins TRBV28 and TRBJ2-7; 12 bases fit TRBD2. The source is a woman in her sixties or seventies with primary liver carcinoma and hepatitis B virus infection. The CDR3 DNA reads TGTGCCAGCTCAGGACTAGCGGGATCGGGAGAGCAGTACTTC. Translated, it gives CASSGLAGSGEQYF.